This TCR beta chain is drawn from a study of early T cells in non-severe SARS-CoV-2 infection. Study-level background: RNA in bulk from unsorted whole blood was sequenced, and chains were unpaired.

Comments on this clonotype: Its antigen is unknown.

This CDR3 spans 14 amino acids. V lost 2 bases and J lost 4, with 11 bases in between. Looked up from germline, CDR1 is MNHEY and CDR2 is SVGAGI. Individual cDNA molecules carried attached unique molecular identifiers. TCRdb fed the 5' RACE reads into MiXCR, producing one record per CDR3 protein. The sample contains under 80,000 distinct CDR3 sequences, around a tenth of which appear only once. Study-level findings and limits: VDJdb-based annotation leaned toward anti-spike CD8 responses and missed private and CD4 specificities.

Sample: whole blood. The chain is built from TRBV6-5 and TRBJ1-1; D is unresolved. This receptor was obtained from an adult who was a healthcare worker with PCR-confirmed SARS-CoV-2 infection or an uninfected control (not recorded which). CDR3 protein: CASSYAPAGTEAFF. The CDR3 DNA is TGTGCCAGCAGTTACGCGCCGGCGGGCACTGAAGCTTTCTTT.